This T cell receptor beta chain was profiled in a study of technical replicates of blood from a handful of donors. The count of this clone is one. This table comes from immunoSEQ multiplex PCR, and its TCRdb copy is limited to in-frame clones, with some not included. The sample shows fewer than 85,000 clones, 96% of them seen only once. This CDR3 has 15 residues. Germline loops: CDR1 SGHRS, CDR2 YFSETQ. The V end was cut by 4 bases, the J end by 7 bases, with 20 bases between. Material for sequencing was T cells isolated from PBMCs. This TCR derives from a human donor in good health. The chain is built from TRBV5-1 and TRBJ1-2; a possible D gene is TRBD1 (6 bases). The DNA for the CDR3 is TGCGCCAGCAGCCTGCCCCCACAGGGTTCCAGTGGCTACACCTTC. This sequence encodes CASSLPPQGSSGYTF.